This is a list of T cell receptor beta chains from one sample in a study of tumor and adjacent non-tumor tissue in lung cancer. Each CDR3 protein gets one entry after TCRdb re-called the multiplex PCR reads with MiXCR. The sample lists approximately 80,000 distinct CDR3 sequences; 70% to 90% were seen once. The sample consisted of distant non-tumor lung tissue. These receptors all come from a man in his sixties with non-small cell lung cancer. CDR3s include the opening cysteine and the closing phenylalanine or tryptophan. D genes are given only for firm matches. The size field is filled for only some rows; it gives once, few, many or a size class.

d_gene: -; abundance: -; len: 12; v_gene: TRBV20-1; j_gene: TRBJ2-1; CDR3nt: TGCACTGCTAGGGATAGGGCCGATGAGCAGTCCTTC; CDR3aa: CTARDRADEQSF
d_gene: -; abundance: few; len: 14; v_gene: TRBV4-2; j_gene: TRBJ2-5; CDR3nt: TGTGCCAGCAGCCAGGGGAGCAGGCAAGAGACCCAGTACTTC; CDR3aa: CASSQGSRQETQYF
d_gene: -; abundance: -; len: 15; v_gene: TRBV12-3/TRBV12-4; j_gene: TRBJ2-6; CDR3nt: TGTGCCAGCATCCAGGGACGATCTGGGGCCGACGTCCTGACCTTC; CDR3aa: CASIQGRSGADVLTF
d_gene: -; abundance: -; len: 13; v_gene: TRBV24-1; j_gene: TRBJ1-1; CDR3nt: TGTGCCACCAGAGGAGAGGAGAGGACTGAAGCTTCCTTT; CDR3aa: CATRGEERTEASF
d_gene: -; abundance: -; len: 13; v_gene: TRBV2; j_gene: TRBJ2-3; CDR3nt: TGTGCCAGTAGTGTCAACTCCAAAGATACGCAGTATTTT; CDR3aa: CASSVNSKDTQYF
d_gene: TRBD2; abundance: -; len: 15; v_gene: TRBV20-1; j_gene: TRBJ2-1; CDR3nt: TGCAATGCTGACTCAGCGGGGGGGCCGTGGATTGTGCAGTTCTTC; CDR3aa: CNADSAGGPWIVQFF
d_gene: TRBD2; abundance: -; len: 21; v_gene: TRBV4-3; j_gene: TRBJ2-1; CDR3nt: TGCGCCAGCAGGCAAGATTGGGCACGACTAGCGGGTAGGACCTACTACAATGAGCAGGTCTTC; CDR3aa: CASRQDWARLAGRTYYNEQVF
d_gene: TRBD2; abundance: once; len: 17; v_gene: TRBV24-1; j_gene: TRBJ2-1; CDR3nt: TGTGCCACCAGTGATATACCGACTAGCGGGAGGATGAATGAGCAGTCCTTC; CDR3aa: CATSDIPTSGRMNEQSF
d_gene: TRBD1; abundance: many; len: 14; v_gene: TRBV29-1; j_gene: TRBJ1-2; CDR3nt: TGCAGCGTTGATGGACAGGGTGGGCCCCTTGGCTACACCTTC; CDR3aa: CSVDGQGGPLGYTF
d_gene: -; abundance: many; len: 13; v_gene: TRBV24-1; j_gene: TRBJ2-1; CDR3nt: TGTGCCACCAGTGATAGGACGGGACTTGAGCAGTTCTTC; CDR3aa: CATSDRTGLEQFF
d_gene: TRBD2; abundance: -; len: 15; v_gene: TRBV20-1; j_gene: TRBJ2-7; CDR3nt: TGCAGTGCTGCTTCGGGGACTAGCGGTCTCAGTGAGCAGTACTTC; CDR3aa: CSAASGTSGLSEQYF
d_gene: -; abundance: -; len: 16; v_gene: TRBV4-2; j_gene: TRBJ2-1; CDR3nt: TGTGCCAGCAGCCAAGATAATAGCGGAGTCTTAAATGAGCGGTTCTTC; CDR3aa: CASSQDNSGVLNERFF
d_gene: TRBD1; abundance: once; len: 14; v_gene: TRBV11-2; j_gene: TRBJ2-2; CDR3nt: TGTGCCAGCCCCGGGACAGGGAACACCGGGGAGCTGTTTTTT; CDR3aa: CASPGTGNTGELFF
d_gene: -; abundance: -; len: 14; v_gene: TRBV28; j_gene: TRBJ1-2; CDR3nt: TGTGCCTGCAGAAAGGAAGACAGGAGCTATGGCTACACCTTC; CDR3aa: CACRKEDRSYGYTF
d_gene: -; abundance: -; len: 15; v_gene: TRBV6-2/TRBV6-3; j_gene: TRBJ2-7; CDR3nt: TGCGCCAGCAGCGAAATAGTGGGAGTCTCCTACGAGCAGTACTTC; CDR3aa: CASSEIVGVSYEQYF
d_gene: -; abundance: -; len: 14; v_gene: TRBV5-4; j_gene: TRBJ1-1; CDR3nt: TGTGCCAGCAAACAAGGGGGAAGGATGACTGAAGCTTTCTTT; CDR3aa: CASKQGGRMTEAFF
d_gene: -; abundance: -; len: 17; v_gene: TRBV4-1; j_gene: TRBJ1-5; CDR3nt: TGCGCCAGCAACCAAGACCCCGTCGGGGTTCCGTTCCAGCCCCAGCATTTT; CDR3aa: CASNQDPVGVPFQPQHF
d_gene: -; abundance: -; len: 13; v_gene: TRBV10-2; j_gene: TRBJ2-7; CDR3nt: TGCGCCAGCAGCGGACTGGTTAAGTACGAGCAGTACTTC; CDR3aa: CASSGLVKYEQYF
d_gene: TRBD2; abundance: few; len: 15; v_gene: TRBV19; j_gene: TRBJ2-5; CDR3nt: TGTGCCAGTAGTCCCTTAACGGGAGGGTTGGAGACCCAGTACTTC; CDR3aa: CASSPLTGGLETQYF
d_gene: -; abundance: -; len: 15; v_gene: TRBV11-3; j_gene: TRBJ2-1; CDR3nt: TGTGCCAGCAGCGTCTACAAAGAATCCTACAATGAGCAGTTCTTC; CDR3aa: CASSVYKESYNEQFF
d_gene: -; abundance: -; len: 15; v_gene: TRBV6-5; j_gene: TRBJ2-7; CDR3nt: TGTGCCAGAGGCATTGGGGGAGTCAATCGCTACGAGCAGTACTTC; CDR3aa: CARGIGGVNRYEQYF
d_gene: -; abundance: -; len: 16; v_gene: TRBV4-2; j_gene: TRBJ2-7; CDR3nt: TGTGCTAGCAGCCAAGATCATCCAGAGAGCTCCTACGAGCAGTACTTC; CDR3aa: CASSQDHPESSYEQYF
d_gene: TRBD2; abundance: -; len: 14; v_gene: TRBV29-1; j_gene: TRBJ2-1; CDR3nt: TGCAGCGCGCAACCGGGGACTAGCGGGAGCCGGCAGTTCTTT; CDR3aa: CSAQPGTSGSRQFF
d_gene: -; abundance: few; len: 19; v_gene: TRBV11-2; j_gene: TRBJ2-6; CDR3nt: TGTGCTAGCAGCTTAGTTCCAAAGGACAGACACTCTGGGGCCAACGTCCTGACCTTC; CDR3aa: CASSLVPKDRHSGANVLTF
d_gene: TRBD1; abundance: -; len: 13; v_gene: TRBV29-1; j_gene: TRBJ1-2; CDR3nt: TGTAGCGTTACGCGGACAGGGAGAAATGGCTACACCTTC; CDR3aa: CSVTRTGRNGYTF
d_gene: -; abundance: -; len: 17; v_gene: TRBV6-2/TRBV6-3; j_gene: TRBJ2-4; CDR3nt: TGTGCCAGCAGTTACGGGATAGCTGGAGATGCCAAAAACATTCAGTCCTTC; CDR3aa: CASSYGIAGDAKNIQSF
d_gene: -; abundance: -; len: 16; v_gene: TRBV7-8; j_gene: TRBJ1-4; CDR3nt: TGTGCCAGTAGCTCCCTACGGGGCCCGCTAGCTGAAAAACTGTTTTTT; CDR3aa: CASSSLRGPLAEKLFF
d_gene: -; abundance: -; len: 15; v_gene: TRBV29-1; j_gene: TRBJ2-1; CDR3nt: TGCAGCGTTGCGTGCTATCGAACACCGAGTATAGAGCAGTTCTTC; CDR3aa: CSVACYRTPSIEQFF
d_gene: -; abundance: many; len: 18; v_gene: TRBV6-1; j_gene: TRBJ2-4; CDR3nt: TGTGCCAGCAGTGCTAGTGGGACGTCCCCACTAGCCAAAAACATTCAGTACTTC; CDR3aa: CASSASGTSPLAKNIQYF
d_gene: -; abundance: -; len: 16; v_gene: TRBV29-1; j_gene: TRBJ1-1; CDR3nt: TGCAGCGCCTCCAGGGGCTACGCATCCATGAATACCGAATCTTTCTTT; CDR3aa: CSASRGYASMNTESFF
d_gene: -; abundance: -; len: 14; v_gene: TRBV11-3; j_gene: TRBJ1-1; CDR3nt: TGTGCCACCAGATCGCACGGACTGCAGAGTGAAGCTTTCTTT; CDR3aa: CATRSHGLQSEAFF
d_gene: -; abundance: -; len: 14; v_gene: TRBV11-2; j_gene: TRBJ2-2; CDR3nt: TGTGGCAGCAGCCGGCACAGGGTTGCCGTGGAGCTGTTTTTT; CDR3aa: CGSSRHRVAVELFF
d_gene: -; abundance: once; len: 14; v_gene: TRBV4-1; j_gene: TRBJ2-5; CDR3nt: TGCGCTAGCAGCCCCGTTTCGGAGGGTCAGACCCAGTACTTC; CDR3aa: CASSPVSEGQTQYF
d_gene: TRBD2; abundance: -; len: 14; v_gene: TRBV6-5; j_gene: TRBJ2-5; CDR3nt: TGTGCCGGCAGTTGTACCGGGACCGCGGGGGCCCAGTACTTC; CDR3aa: CAGSCTGTAGAQYF
d_gene: TRBD1; abundance: -; len: 19; v_gene: TRBV11-2; j_gene: TRBJ2-6; CDR3nt: TGTGCCAGCTGCTTAGTTCGAAAGGACAGGCCTTCTGGGGCCAACGTCCTGACTTTC; CDR3aa: CASCLVRKDRPSGANVLTF
d_gene: -; abundance: -; len: 12; v_gene: TRBV25-1; j_gene: TRBJ2-3; CDR3nt: TGTGCCCGCAGCCGGAGCACAGATACGCAGTATTTT; CDR3aa: CARSRSTDTQYF
d_gene: -; abundance: -; len: 18; v_gene: TRBV11-3; j_gene: TRBJ2-2; CDR3nt: TGTGCCAGCAGCTCCCGGGGAGCGGAAGGATATAGAGCCGGGGAGCGGTTTTTT; CDR3aa: CASSSRGAEGYRAGERFF
d_gene: TRBD1; abundance: few; len: 15; v_gene: TRBV11-2; j_gene: TRBJ2-3; CDR3nt: TGTGCCAGCAGCTTTGACAGGGGGTCCACAGATACGCAGTATTTT; CDR3aa: CASSFDRGSTDTQYF
d_gene: -; abundance: -; len: 14; v_gene: TRBV6-5; j_gene: TRBJ2-7; CDR3nt: TGTGCAAGCGGTTACTCTCCCTCGACCGTCGAGCAGTACTTC; CDR3aa: CASGYSPSTVEQYF
d_gene: -; abundance: -; len: 16; v_gene: TRBV20-1; j_gene: TRBJ2-7; CDR3nt: TGCAGTGCTAGAGACCTCGCGGCTCAACATGCGTACAAGCAGTACTTC; CDR3aa: CSARDLAAQHAYKQYF
d_gene: -; abundance: -; len: 17; v_gene: TRBV5-1; j_gene: TRBJ2-2; CDR3nt: TGCGTCAGCAGCGAAAACTCCGGGACATCGAACACCAGGGAGCTGTTTTTT; CDR3aa: CVSSENSGTSNTRELFF
d_gene: -; abundance: -; len: 14; v_gene: TRBV5-4; j_gene: TRBJ2-7; CDR3nt: TGCGCCAACAGCTTAGCGGAAGGGGTCTACGAGCAGTACTTC; CDR3aa: CANSLAEGVYEQYF
d_gene: -; abundance: -; len: 15; v_gene: TRBV24-1; j_gene: TRBJ1-2; CDR3nt: TGTGCCATCAGTGATGCCGGATGGTCCACCTATGGCTACACCTTC; CDR3aa: CAISDAGWSTYGYTF
d_gene: -; abundance: medium-sized; len: 13; v_gene: TRBV11-2; j_gene: TRBJ1-2; CDR3nt: TGTGCCAGCAGGGGGCCGTTGGACTATGGCTACACCTTC; CDR3aa: CASRGPLDYGYTF
d_gene: -; abundance: -; len: 15; v_gene: TRBV6-5; j_gene: TRBJ2-7; CDR3nt: TGTGCCAGCGGCAATTGGGGAGCCACTCGTTACGAGCAGTACTTC; CDR3aa: CASGNWGATRYEQYF
d_gene: -; abundance: -; len: 13; v_gene: TRBV5-1; j_gene: TRBJ2-1; CDR3nt: TGCGCCAGCAGCTTAAGCCAATACAATGAGCAGTTCTTC; CDR3aa: CASSLSQYNEQFF
d_gene: -; abundance: -; len: 13; v_gene: TRBV20-1; j_gene: TRBJ2-5; CDR3nt: TGCAGTGCATGGTCAGGGGTTGGGGAGACCCAGTACTTC; CDR3aa: CSAWSGVGETQYF
d_gene: -; abundance: many; len: 13; v_gene: TRBV30; j_gene: TRBJ1-5; CDR3nt: TGTGCCTGGAGTGGTTGGAACAATCAGCCCCAGCATTTT; CDR3aa: CAWSGWNNQPQHF
d_gene: -; abundance: -; len: 17; v_gene: TRBV5-4; j_gene: TRBJ2-2; CDR3nt: TGTGCCAGTAGCCTCCCTGCGGGGACGTCGAATACCGGGGAGCTGTTTTTT; CDR3aa: CASSLPAGTSNTGELFF